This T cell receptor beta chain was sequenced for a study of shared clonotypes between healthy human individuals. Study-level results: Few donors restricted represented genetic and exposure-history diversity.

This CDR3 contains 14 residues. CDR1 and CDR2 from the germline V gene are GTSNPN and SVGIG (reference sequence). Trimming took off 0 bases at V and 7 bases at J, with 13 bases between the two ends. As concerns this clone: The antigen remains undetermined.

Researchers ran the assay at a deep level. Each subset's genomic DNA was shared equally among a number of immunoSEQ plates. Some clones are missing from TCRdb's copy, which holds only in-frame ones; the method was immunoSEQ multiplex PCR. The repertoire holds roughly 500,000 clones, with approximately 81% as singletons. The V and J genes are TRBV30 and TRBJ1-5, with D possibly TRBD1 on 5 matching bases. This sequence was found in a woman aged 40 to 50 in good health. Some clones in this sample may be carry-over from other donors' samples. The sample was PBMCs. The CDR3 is CAWSVYGGGQPQHF. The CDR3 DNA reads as TGTGCCTGGAGTGTTTATGGGGGTGGCCAGCCCCAGCATTTT.